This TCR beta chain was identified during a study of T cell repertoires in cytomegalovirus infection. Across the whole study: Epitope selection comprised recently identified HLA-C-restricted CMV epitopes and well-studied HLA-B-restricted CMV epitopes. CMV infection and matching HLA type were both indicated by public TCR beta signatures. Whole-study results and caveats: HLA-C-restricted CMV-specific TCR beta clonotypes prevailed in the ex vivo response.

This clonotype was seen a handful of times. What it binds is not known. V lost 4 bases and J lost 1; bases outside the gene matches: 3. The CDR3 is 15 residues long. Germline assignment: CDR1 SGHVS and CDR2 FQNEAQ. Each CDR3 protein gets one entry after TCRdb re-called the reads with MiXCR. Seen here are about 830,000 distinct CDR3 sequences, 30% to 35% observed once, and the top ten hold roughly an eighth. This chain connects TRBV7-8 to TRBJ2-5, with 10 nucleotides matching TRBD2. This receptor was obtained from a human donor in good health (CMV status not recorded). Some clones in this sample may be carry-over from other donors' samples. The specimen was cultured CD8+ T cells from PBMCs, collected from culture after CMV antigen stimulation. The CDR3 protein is CASSYLAGAQETQYF. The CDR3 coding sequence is TGTGCCAGCAGCTATCTAGCGGGGGCCCAAGAGACCCAGTACTTC.